The T cell receptor (beta chain) under discussion was sequenced for a study of spatial heterogeneity in lung cancer. A few counts support this clonotype. CDR1 is MNHEY and CDR2 is SMNVEV in the germline V gene (reference sequence). Trimming took 0 bases from V and 2 from J; bases not matched to a gene: 9. The CDR3 has 18 residues. Time point of the sample: blood at routine non-recurrence follow-up after resection. TCRdb itself ran the 5' RACE reads through MiXCR, one entry per CDR3 protein. Among 25,000 to 35,000 distinct CDR3 sequences, about 9.4% were seen once, and the ten largest hold approximately 30%.

The sample was PBMCs, taken at follow-up. The TCR was taken from a female donor with early-stage non-small cell lung cancer. V gene TRBV27 combines with J gene TRBJ2-2; 7 bases line up with TRBD1. CDR3 DNA: TGTGCCAGCAGTTTATCGGCTGGGGACAGCCCAAACACCGGGGAGCTGTTTTTT. The encoded protein is CASSLSAGDSPNTGELFF.